This T cell receptor (beta chain) was found in a study of T cells in localized non-small cell lung cancer. Of note for this clone: Its antigen remains unknown.

General study results and limits: Out of the top 100 tumor clones, a median around 56 were seen in adjacent lung. It remains possible that heterogeneity exists, since only one tumor region was sequenced. The study found T cell clonality highest in uninvolved adjacent lung, above tumor. Increased T cell density in blood showed an association with longer overall survival.

Germline-derived CDR1 and CDR2 are MDHEN and SYDVKM. The germline V and J ends were trimmed by 7 bases and 7 bases, with 20 bases remaining between them. This CDR3 is built from 15 residues. The method was immunoSEQ multiplex PCR; TCRdb's version includes in-frame clones alone and lacks a portion of them. Of 52,000 or so clones listed, roughly 88% were seen once; the top ten hold about 18%. This TCR derives from a male donor aged 60 or over with stage III squamous cell lung carcinoma. Specimen: peripheral blood, collected before any cancer treatment. The chain employs TRBV28 and TRBJ1-5; D gene unclear. CDR3 nucleotide sequence: TGTGCCAGCATCCCGGGCGGAGGGTTAGAACAGCCCCAGCATTTT. Encoded protein: CASIPGGGLEQPQHF.